These 8 T cell receptor beta chains were all obtained from the same sample, sequenced in a study of cytomegalovirus exposure and HLA in healthy donors. Researchers ran the PCR with 60 Vbeta and 13 Jbeta primers. Sequencing was performed with immunoSEQ multiplex PCR; in TCRdb, only in-frame clones are kept and a portion is missing. The table has 200,000 to 250,000 clones, roughly 82% seen once; the top ten hold 5% to 6%. The material sequenced was PBMCs. These receptors were obtained from a woman aged 40 to 50 in good health and CMV-seropositive.

V gene TRBV27 combines with J gene TRBJ2-7, with 16 positions matching TRBD2. There are 17 residues in the CDR3. Unmatched junction bases numbered 11, after V lost 5 bases and J lost 7 bases. CDR1 and CDR2 (germline): MNHEY, SMNVEV (reference sequence). CDR3 in amino acids: CASSPSGTSGRAEEQYF. In DNA form, the CDR3 reads TGTGCCAGCAGTCCATCCGGGACTAGCGGGAGGGCCGAGGAGCAGTACTTC.

This chain connects TRBV5-6 to TRBJ2-6; possible D gene TRBD2, 5 bases. With 7 bases removed from V and 4 bases from J, the gap between germline ends came to 24 bases. The CDR3 has 18 amino acids. CDR1 and CDR2 (germline): SGHDT, YYEEEE. The CDR3 DNA reads as TGTGCCAGCCAACTACCGAGGGCTGTGGTGGGAGGGGCCAACGTCCTGACTTTC. Its translation is CASQLPRAVVGGANVLTF.

This rearrangement joins TRBV4-3 to TRBJ2-1; a weak D match, TRBD2 (6 bases). Germline assignment: CDR1 LGHNA and CDR2 YSLEER. Trimming took 1 base from V and 7 from J, leaving 14 bases between them. This CDR3 has 15 amino acids. In nucleotides, the CDR3 is TGCGCCAGCAGCCAAGCAGGAGGGCCAAGGAATGAGCAGTTCTTC. It yields the protein CASSQAGGPRNEQFF.

This sequence joins TRBV11-3 and TRBJ2-3; 10 bases fit TRBD2. The CDR3 is made up of 17 amino acids. J was trimmed by 1 base and V by 5 bases; bases with no gene match: 9. Per germline, CDR1 SGHNT and CDR2 YENEEA. This chain's CDR3 is CASSPRTSGGGTDTQYF. CDR3 DNA sequence: TGTGCCAGCAGCCCACGGACTAGCGGCGGGGGCACAGATACGCAGTATTTT.

This rearrangement joins TRBV7-3 to TRBJ2-2; 7 nucleotides line up with TRBD1. CDR1 SGHTA and CDR2 FQGTGA come from the germline V gene. V shed 2 bases, J shed 4 bases, and the junction held 7 bases outside the gene matches. The CDR3 extends over 16 amino acids. CDR3 in DNA: TGTGCCAGCAGCTTATCCCTGGGACAGTTCACCGGGGAGCTGTTTTTT. Amino acid sequence: CASSLSLGQFTGELFF. The full variable domain, rest sourced from reference TRBV7-3 and TRBJ2-2, is GAGVSQTPSNKVTEKGKYVELRCDPISGHTALYWYRQSLGQGPEFLIYFQGTGAADDSGLPNDRFFAVRPEGSVSTLKIQRTERGDSAVYLCASSLSLGQFTGELFFGEGSRLTVL.

V and J are TRBV6-1 and TRBJ1-1; D unresolved. Deletions cut 6 bases from V and 5 bases from J, with 19 bases between. The CDR3 spans 15 residues. CDR1 and CDR2 from the germline V gene are MNHNS and SASEGT. CDR3 DNA sequence: TGTGCCAGCAGAGGACCCCCCGGAGGGAGGACTGAAGCTTTCTTT. Protein product: CASRGPPGGRTEAFF.

The chain recombines TRBV4-3 with TRBJ1-2; TRBD1 is a possible D gene (5 bases). Germline V CDR1 and CDR2: LGHNA, YSLEER. The CDR3 runs 15 residues. The V end lost 3 bases, the J end lost 5 bases, and 16 bases lay between the germline ends. The CDR3 DNA reads as TGCGCCAGCAGCCAGAGGCTGGGGCCCCCTTATGGCTACACCTTC. Translation gives CASSQRLGPPYGYTF.

V usage is TRBV7-7 and J usage is TRBJ2-6; D not certain. CDR3 length: 18 amino acids. The germline V and J ends were trimmed by 5 bases and 0 bases, with 17 bases remaining between them. Germline lookup yields CDR1 SSHAT and CDR2 FNYEAQ (reference sequence). The CDR3 DNA follows: TGTGCCAGCAGCCGGATATTACAGTTAGACTCTGGGGCCAACGTCCTGACTTTC. Encoded protein: CASSRILQLDSGANVLTF. The full variable domain, with the rest looked up from reference TRBV7-7 and TRBJ2-6, is GAGVSQSPRYKVTKRGQDVTLRCDPISSHATLYWYQQALGQGPEFLTYFNYEAQPDKSGLPSDRFSAERPEGSISTLTIQRTEQRDSAMYRCASSRILQLDSGANVLTFGAGSRLTVL.